One sample yielded the 7 T cell receptor beta chains listed below, sequenced in a study of Graves' ophthalmopathy and Graves' hyperthyroidism. Amplification of TCR beta CDR3 regions used RNA transcripts. The first round was an RT-PCR with HTBI primers, and the second round was a multiplex PCR. TCRdb reanalysed the multiplex PCR reads using MiXCR and keeps one entry per CDR3 protein. The data show around 400,000 distinct CDR3 sequences, 15% to 20% seen once. What was sequenced was peripheral blood. Receptors were obtained from a woman between 18 and 30 years old with Graves' ophthalmopathy.

The table lists this clonotype with many counts. The chain links TRBV12-3 or TRBV12-4 to TRBJ1-1; 7 bases line up with TRBD1. The J segment lost 4 bases and the V segment lost 1 base, leaving 6 bases of the junction unmatched. The CDR3 runs to 15 residues. The CDR3 region has the DNA TGTGCCAGCAGTTTAGACCAGACAGGGAGCACTGAAGCTTTCTTT. Amino acid sequence: CASSLDQTGSTEAFF.

This clonotype was seen more than once but under ten times. V is TRBV6-2 or TRBV6-3 and J is TRBJ1-5, with D possibly TRBD1 on 6 matching bases. The CDR3 is 16 residues long. V was trimmed by 0 bases and J by 10 bases, leaving 19 bases between them. Germline CDR1 is MNHEY and CDR2 is SVGEGT. CDR3 DNA sequence: TGTGCCAGCAGTTACTCGGAGGCCCCCGTAGGGGGTCCCCAGCATTTT. It codes for CASSYSEAPVGGPQHF.

This clonotype has ten or more counts. The chain joins TRBV25-1 to TRBJ1-2; 8 bases match TRBD1. The junction had 12 bases not matched to a gene; V was cut back by 7 bases and J by 8 bases. Germline V gives CDR1 MGHDK, CDR2 SYGVNS. The CDR3 totals 14 residues. CDR3 nucleotide sequence: TGTGCCAGCAACGCCGGACAGGGAAGGGGAGGCTACACCTTC. This codes for CASNAGQGRGGYTF.

The CDR3 loop reads CSARLAGSYEQYF. CDR3 DNA: TGCAGCGCGAGACTAGCGGGCTCCTACGAGCAGTACTTC. This chain joins TRBV29-1 and TRBJ2-7; TRBD2 matches 10 bases. V shed 7 bases and J 0 bases; nucleotides not matched to a gene: 3. The germline gives CDR1 SQVTM, CDR2 ANQGSEA. This CDR3 is built from 13 residues.

Ten or more counts support this clonotype. The final CDR3 position lacks the conserved phenylalanine or tryptophan, pointing to a likely read error. This CDR3 is CASSVQGANYGYTS. CDR3 bases: TGTGCCAGCAGCGTTCAGGGTGCTAACTATGGCTACACCTCC. The chain joins TRBV5-6 to TRBJ1-2; D is perhaps TRBD1 (5 bases). The CDR3 loop spans 14 amino acids. Per the germline V gene, CDR1 is SGHDT and CDR2 is YYEEEE. Trimming removed 4 bases at V and 0 bases at J, with 10 bases between.

The CDR3 here is CASSPQGLGGTYEQYF. The CDR3, as DNA: TGTGCCAGCTCACCGCAGGGGCTGGGGGGGACCTACGAGCAGTACTTC. The chain combines TRBV18 with TRBJ2-7, with D perhaps matching TRBD2 (7 bases). V lost 3 bases to trimming and J lost 2 bases, with 17 bases between them. The CDR3 length is 16 residues. Per the germline V gene, CDR1 is KGHSH and CDR2 is LQKENI.

Many counts were recorded for this clonotype. CDR3 region: CASSQGQAANYGYTF. CDR3 sequence (DNA): TGTGCCAGCAGTCAAGGACAGGCCGCTAACTATGGCTACACCTTC. V is TRBV6-1 and J is TRBJ1-2; TRBD1 aligns across 7 bases. With V trimmed by 5 bases and J by 0 bases, 6 bases remained unmatched. This CDR3 is built from 15 residues. Germline assignment: CDR1 MNHNS and CDR2 SASEGT.